This TCR beta chain is drawn from a study of human T cells and chemical hapten exposure (dated by TCRdb to the early 2020s). Describing the broader study: For sensitization, 2% DPC in acetone was applied to a roughly 2 cm by roughly 2 cm area of upper inner arm skin. Throughout the study period of around 24 weeks, patients also received therapeutic DPC doses to the scalp every week. Patch tests used Finn chambers with 0.01% DPC on the upper back, scored after 6 days by International Contact Dermatitis Research Group standards. Alopecia areata with under or over 50% scalp involvement, alopecia totalis and alopecia universalis were represented in the patient cohort, which was mostly female. Libraries were combined into a pool for sequencing, and differences in TCR yield between samples came mainly from small differences in library volumes within the pool. In alopecia patients, the study followed how the peripheral blood TCR repertoire changed in vivo over primary and secondary sensitization to diphenylcyclopropenone (DPC), a hapten. Blood samples were taken from patients before sensitization (week 0) and then at 2, 6 and about 24 weeks after DPC sensitization. For TCR sequencing, blood came from 25 to 35 alopecia patients at anywhere from one to four time points (pre-sensitization, 2, 6 and 24 weeks).

Preparation of the library involved RACE. TCRdb names NextSeq 500 as the instrument used. Library preparation attached unique molecular identifiers to individual cDNA molecules for quantitative, reproducible TCR counting. From each blood RNA sample, both TCR alpha and TCR beta chains were sequenced. On the study's bioinformatics: The median number of TCRs per sample was roughly 98,000, ranging from roughly 23,224 to 690,600. V, J and CDR3 annotation of the TCR reads was performed with the Decombinator software suite. For the PS versus PT1 abundance plots, all samples were subsampled to the same number of TCRs (28,000). Expanded TCRs were defined as absent before sensitization and observed at least eight times at the 2-week time point. TCRdb cleaned the public reads at Q25 with fastp, built clones with MiXCR and kept in-frame beta chains. Under each unique CDR3 protein, matching rows form one entry showing the most common genes and DNA. The V and J calls reflect TCRdb's pipeline rather than the authors' work. A total of some 340,000 distinct CDR3 sequences appear in this sample, approximately 6.9% of them only once. The biggest ten clones account for approximately 8.9% of the sample.

The sample holds a few counts of this clonotype. Its antigen remains undetermined. Base qualities are missing; no much larger clone stands one base away. Clipping removes 5 bases from V and 4 bases from J, with 2 as the unmatched junction base count. From the cysteine through the phenylalanine, the CDR3 covers 14 amino acids. The CDR3 DNA has 42 bases and is translated from base 1. The CDR1 and CDR2 encoded by the germline V gene are SGHTA and FQGTGA. The study at large found these results: Because all patients had alopecia, a presumed autoimmune disease, the immune response of the patients might differ from that of healthy individuals. After repeated subsampling, the strength of the expansion versus patch-test correlation and the threshold at which it became significant changed. No change with DPC sensitization was found in the number of TCRs above 1 in 1000 frequency, and no evidence of global repertoire structure alterations was found. Patch test score correlated positively with the number of PT1 expanded TCRs, reaching significance at thresholds 8, 16 and 32 but not at 4. Expanded TCRs formed significantly more large CDR3 similarity clusters than pre-sensitization or healthy control sets, consistent with antigen-driven responses.

The sample's time point label is to be understood as: patch test 1, 2 weeks after DPC sensitization. The treatment or condition label corresponds to: therapeutic diphenylcyclopropenone sensitization with weekly scalp DPC. At each patch-test visit, blood was drawn before the patch test was applied. Patients were eligible if aged 18 to 70, diagnosed with alopecia and judged suitable for DPC therapy, and pregnant patients were excluded. Total RNA was isolated from unfractionated whole blood collected in Tempus Blood RNA tubes. The receptor comes from a woman between 18 and 30 years old with alopecia areata. Some clones in this sample may be carry-over from other donors' samples. The sequencing here drew on whole blood, taken in connection with sensitization to the hapten diphenylcyclopropenone (DPC). The receptor chain draws on TRBV7-3 and TRBJ2-1; a stretch of 10 junction bases matches TRBD2. The CDR3 has the sequence CASSTSGAYNEQFF. The DNA sequence reads TGTGCCAGCAGCACTAGCGGGGCTTACAATGAGCAGTTCTTC.